These T cell receptor beta chains were read from a single sample in a study of shared clonotypes between healthy human individuals. TCRdb keeps only in-frame clones here, not all; method: immunoSEQ multiplex PCR. Seen here are around 2.1 million clones, roughly 91% observed once, and the top ten hold roughly 1.8%. The sequencing sample was made of naive CD8+ T cells from PBMCs. Receptor source: a man between 18 and 35 years old in good health. Some clones in this sample may be carry-over from other donors' samples. CDR3s include the opening cysteine and the closing phenylalanine or tryptophan. Fields, in order: J gene, V gene, D gene, CDR3 DNA, CDR3 protein. D genes are given only for firm matches.

j_gene: TRBJ2-1; v_gene: TRBV19; d_gene: .; CDR3nt: TGTGCCAGTAGTATAGCTGCGGACTTCAATGAGCAGTTCTTC; CDR3aa: CASSIAADFNEQFF
j_gene: TRBJ2-1; v_gene: TRBV12-5; d_gene: .; CDR3nt: TGTGCTAGTGGCGACAATGAGCAGTTCTTC; CDR3aa: CASGDNEQFF
j_gene: TRBJ2-7; v_gene: TRBV28; d_gene: .; CDR3nt: TGTGCCAGCAGGGACGGAACCCACTACGAGCAGTACTTC; CDR3aa: CASRDGTHYEQYF
j_gene: TRBJ2-7; v_gene: TRBV7-2; d_gene: TRBD2; CDR3nt: TGTGCCAGCAGCTTAGGGCAGGGAGCGGGAGAGCAGTACTTC; CDR3aa: CASSLGQGAGEQYF
j_gene: TRBJ2-1; v_gene: TRBV5-6; d_gene: TRBD1; CDR3nt: TGTGCCAGCAGGGGGACAGTCTCCTACAATGAGCAGTTCTTC; CDR3aa: CASRGTVSYNEQFF
j_gene: TRBJ2-7; v_gene: TRBV23-1; d_gene: .; CDR3nt: TGCGCCAGCAGTCAATCGACGGGGGCCCCCTACGAGCAGTACTTC; CDR3aa: CASSQSTGAPYEQYF
j_gene: TRBJ2-7; v_gene: TRBV7-8; d_gene: .; CDR3nt: TGTGCCAGCAGCCCTAGACATGGGGGGCGGGAGCAGTACTTC; CDR3aa: CASSPRHGGREQYF
j_gene: TRBJ1-5; v_gene: TRBV5-6; d_gene: .; CDR3nt: TGTGCCAGCAGCTTGGCGGGGGCGCGGAATCAGCCCCAGCATTTT; CDR3aa: CASSLAGARNQPQHF
j_gene: TRBJ1-5; v_gene: TRBV4-1; d_gene: TRBD1; CDR3nt: TGCGCCAGCAGCCAAGAAGCGGGACAGTTGACTCAGCCCCAGCATTTT; CDR3aa: CASSQEAGQLTQPQHF
j_gene: TRBJ1-2; v_gene: TRBV10-3; d_gene: .; CDR3nt: TGTGCCATCACAGCAGGGGACTATGGCTACACCTTC; CDR3aa: CAITAGDYGYTF